Shown below are 10 T cell receptor beta chains from a single sample sequenced in a study of shared T cell receptors in the human thymus. Only in-frame clones appear in the TCRdb table, and some are missing; sequencing was by immunoSEQ multiplex PCR. Of approximately 660,000 clones listed, more than 75% are singletons. The same data also contributed to another study, on human thymus T cells.

The sample comprised thymocytes. These receptors were obtained from a boy less than two years old with a congenital heart defect.

The gene calls are TRBV7-9 and TRBJ2-1, with 8 bases aligning to TRBD1. V gave up 5 bases and J gave up 2 bases; unmatched junction bases: 8. Germline-derived CDR1 and CDR2 are SEHNR and FQNEAQ (reference sequence). The CDR3 runs to 16 residues. CDR3: CASSATTGEPYNEQFF. The DNA of the CDR3 is TGTGCCAGCAGCGCAACGACAGGGGAACCCTACAATGAGCAGTTCTTC. The complete variable domain, with remaining parts taken from reference TRBV7-9 and TRBJ2-1, reads DTGVSQNPRHKITKRGQNVTFRCDPISEHNRLYWYRQTLGQGPEFLTYFQNEAQLEKSRLLSDRFSAERPKGSFSTLEIQRTEQGDSAMYLCASSATTGEPYNEQFFGPGTRLTVL.

The chain has TRBV4-1 and TRBJ1-5; TRBD1 matches at 10 bases. V shed 4 bases and J 5 bases; nucleotides not matched to a gene: 11. The CDR3 loop spans 17 amino acids. CDR1 is MGHRA and CDR2 is YSYEKL in the germline V gene. Here the CDR3 DNA reads TGCGCCAGCAGCCGACGTCCCGGGACAGGGGATGATCAGCCCCAGCATTTT. It specifies CASSRRPGTGDDQPQHF.

This chain uses TRBV4-3 with TRBJ2-7, with 9 bases identical to TRBD2. Looked up from germline, CDR1 is LGHNA and CDR2 is YSLEER. J gave up 3 bases and V 4 bases, and 10 bases lay outside the gene matches. CDR3 length: 16 residues. The CDR3 coding sequence is TGCGCCAGCAGCCCGGAAACGCGCGGGAGGGTCTACGAGCAGTACTTC. This encodes CASSPETRGRVYEQYF.

V and J are TRBV28 and TRBJ2-2; the match to TRBD2 covers 16 bases. Germline values: CDR1 MDHEN, CDR2 SYDVKM. The CDR3 length is 21 residues. V lost 5 bases and J lost 3; bases outside the gene matches: 15. The CDR3 loop is CASSGPGTSGRARLDTGELFF. DNA of the CDR3: TGTGCCAGCAGTGGCCCCGGGACTAGCGGGAGGGCCCGGTTGGACACCGGGGAGCTGTTTTTT.

The CDR3 region has the DNA TGTGCCATCAGTGAGTCCCACAGGGGATGCCACCGTGGCTACACCTTC. Translated, it gives CAISESHRGCHRGYTF. This chain connects TRBV10-3 to TRBJ1-2, with 7 nucleotides matching TRBD1. Losses at the gene ends were 0 bases for V and 7 bases for J; bases not matched to a gene: 11. Germline CDR1 and CDR2: ENHRY and SYGVKD. The CDR3 is made up of 16 amino acids.

The chain joins TRBV4-3 to TRBJ2-1; 7 bases match TRBD1. Looked up from germline, CDR1 is LGHNA and CDR2 is YSLEER. The V and J ends lost 2 bases and 5 bases, in that order; junction bases with no gene match: 3. The CDR3 is 14 residues long. The CDR3 here is CASSQQGVDNEQFF. The CDR3 nucleotides are TGCGCCAGCAGCCAACAGGGGGTTGACAATGAGCAGTTCTTC.

The rearrangement joins TRBV9 to TRBJ2-1, with 9 bases lining up with TRBD2. This CDR3 contains 17 residues. CDR1 SGDLS and CDR2 YYNGEE come from the germline V gene. Germline trimming cut 3 bases from V and 7 bases from J; bases unmatched to any gene: 14. CDR3 sequence: CASSALSGSSLTNEQFF. The DNA of the CDR3 is TGTGCCAGCAGCGCTCTTAGCGGGAGCTCTCTTACGAATGAGCAGTTCTTC.

The rearrangement links TRBV4-1 to TRBJ1-2; 8 bases are shared with TRBD1. V gave up 4 bases and J gave up 3 bases; unmatched junction bases: 4. This CDR3 has 14 amino acids. Germline V lookup: CDR1 MGHRA, CDR2 YSYEKL. The CDR3 nucleotides read TGCGCCAGCAGCCCAGGGGGCCCGGACTATGGCTACACCTTC. It encodes CASSPGGPDYGYTF.

The chain links TRBV7-6 to TRBJ2-5, with 8 nucleotides matching TRBD2. The length of the CDR3 is 17 residues. Germline CDR1 reads SGHVS; CDR2 reads FNYEAQ. V was pared by 2 bases and J by 1 base, with 9 bases of the junction left unmatched. CDR3 bases: TGTGCCAGCAGCTTAAAGCCGACGAGCGGGGGCCAAGAGACCCAGTACTTC. This codes for CASSLKPTSGGQETQYF.

The genes are TRBV4-2 and TRBJ2-4; 11 bases match TRBD1. J gave up 0 bases and V 0 bases, and 7 bases lay outside the gene matches. Germline assignment: CDR1 LGHNA and CDR2 YNFKEQ. The CDR3 length is 19 residues. The CDR3 coding sequence is TGTGCCAGCAGCCAAGACGGGACAGGGGGGGCCCTAGCCAAAAACATTCAGTACTTC. Translated: CASSQDGTGGALAKNIQYF.